These T cell receptor beta chains were read from a single sample in a study of blood T cells in healthy people across ages. TCRdb reprocessed the 5' RACE reads via MiXCR and lists one record per CDR3 protein. In the table there are about 780,000 distinct CDR3 sequences, about half of which are singletons. Material for sequencing was blood. These receptors originate from a man of 80 years or more in good health. Both conserved end residues are part of each CDR3. A D gene is named only where the DNA matches it firmly. The size of a clone is reported for some rows only, either as once, few or many, or as a class for expanded clones.

v_gene: TRBV20-1
d_gene: TRBD2
j_gene: TRBJ2-3
abundance: once
CDR3aa: CTPGGLGIDTQYF
CDR3nt: TGCACCCCGGGGGGGCTAGGCATAGATACGCAGTATTTT

v_gene: TRBV12-3/TRBV12-4
d_gene: .
j_gene: TRBJ2-1
abundance: .
CDR3aa: CASSRGPRNEQFF
CDR3nt: TGTGCCAGCAGCCGGGGACCGCGGAATGAGCAGTTCTTC

v_gene: TRBV29-1
d_gene: TRBD1
j_gene: TRBJ2-1
abundance: .
CDR3aa: CSVEEAGGYNEQFF
CDR3nt: TGCAGCGTTGAAGAGGCAGGGGGCTACAATGAGCAGTTCTTC

v_gene: TRBV9
d_gene: .
j_gene: TRBJ2-3
abundance: many
CDR3aa: CASSVALGIGTDTQYF
CDR3nt: TGTGCCAGCAGCGTAGCCCTAGGGATAGGAACAGATACGCAGTATTTT

v_gene: TRBV25-1
d_gene: TRBD1
j_gene: TRBJ1-2
abundance: .
CDR3aa: CASRQTGGHYGYTF
CDR3nt: TGTGCCAGCCGACAGACAGGGGGGCACTATGGCTACACCTTC

v_gene: TRBV5-1
d_gene: .
j_gene: TRBJ1-1
abundance: many
CDR3aa: CASSPEDGENTEAFF
CDR3nt: TGCGCCAGCAGCCCTGAGGACGGGGAGAACACTGAAGCTTTCTTT

v_gene: TRBV10-3
d_gene: TRBD2
j_gene: TRBJ2-1
abundance: .
CDR3aa: CASQDGLAGAFF
CDR3nt: TGTGCCAGCCAGGATGGACTAGCGGGAGCGTTCTTC

v_gene: TRBV7-9
d_gene: .
j_gene: TRBJ2-7
abundance: .
CDR3aa: CARSPPPRLSAYEQYF
CDR3nt: TGTGCCAGAAGCCCCCCCCCAAGACTTAGCGCCTACGAGCAGTACTTC

v_gene: TRBV6-2/TRBV6-3
d_gene: .
j_gene: TRBJ1-4
abundance: .
CDR3aa: CASIETTNEKLFF
CDR3nt: TGTGCCAGCATTGAAACAACTAATGAAAAACTGTTTTTT

v_gene: TRBV2
d_gene: TRBD1
j_gene: TRBJ1-2
abundance: .
CDR3aa: CASSAPPGTGGAIYGYTF
CDR3nt: TGTGCCAGCAGTGCTCCCCCCGGGACAGGGGGCGCGATCTATGGCTACACCTTC

v_gene: TRBV20-1
d_gene: .
j_gene: TRBJ2-5
abundance: .
CDR3aa: CSVRRTGLETQYF
CDR3nt: TGCAGTGTCCGGCGAACAGGGCTAGAGACCCAGTACTTC

v_gene: TRBV12-3/TRBV12-4
d_gene: TRBD2
j_gene: TRBJ2-3
abundance: .
CDR3aa: CASSSFSGANTDTQYF
CDR3nt: TGTGCCAGCAGTTCATTTAGCGGGGCGAACACAGATACGCAGTATTTT

v_gene: TRBV29-1
d_gene: TRBD1
j_gene: TRBJ2-7
abundance: few
CDR3aa: CSVDPGTGVYEQYF
CDR3nt: TGCAGCGTTGATCCCGGGACAGGGGTCTACGAGCAGTACTTC

v_gene: TRBV28
d_gene: .
j_gene: TRBJ2-7
abundance: .
CDR3aa: CASRSGLPTEQYF
CDR3nt: TGTGCCAGCAGGTCGGGTCTACCTACCGAGCAGTACTTC

v_gene: TRBV20-1
d_gene: TRBD2
j_gene: TRBJ2-3
abundance: few
CDR3aa: CSASWAGGTLDTDTQYF
CDR3nt: TGCAGTGCTAGTTGGGCGGGAGGGACCCTAGATACAGATACGCAGTATTTT

v_gene: TRBV7-2
d_gene: .
j_gene: TRBJ2-7
abundance: few
CDR3aa: CASSLEGLSVAEQYF
CDR3nt: TGTGCCAGCAGCTTAGAGGGCCTTTCAGTGGCCGAGCAGTACTTC

v_gene: TRBV12-3/TRBV12-4
d_gene: .
j_gene: TRBJ2-7
abundance: few
CDR3aa: CASQVGLGSYEQYF
CDR3nt: TGTGCCAGCCAAGTGGGCCTCGGCTCCTACGAGCAGTACTTC

v_gene: TRBV11-1
d_gene: .
j_gene: TRBJ2-6
abundance: many
CDR3aa: CASSSLASGANVLTF
CDR3nt: TGTGCCAGCAGCTCCCTGGCCTCTGGGGCCAACGTCCTGACTTTC

v_gene: TRBV24-1
d_gene: TRBD2
j_gene: TRBJ2-5
abundance: many
CDR3aa: CATSQWTSGLQETQYF
CDR3nt: TGTGCCACCTCTCAGTGGACTAGCGGGTTACAAGAGACCCAGTACTTC

v_gene: TRBV6-6
d_gene: .
j_gene: TRBJ2-3
abundance: many
CDR3aa: CASTRDLGSTDTQYF
CDR3nt: TGTGCCAGCACCCGAGATCTCGGTAGCACAGATACGCAGTATTTT

v_gene: TRBV10-3
d_gene: .
j_gene: TRBJ2-3
abundance: few
CDR3aa: CAVRPRVTDTQYF
CDR3nt: TGTGCCGTTAGACCGCGGGTCACAGATACGCAGTATTTT

v_gene: TRBV12-3/TRBV12-4
d_gene: .
j_gene: TRBJ2-3
abundance: .
CDR3aa: CASSSSGVADTQYF
CDR3nt: TGTGCCAGCAGTTCGTCGGGCGTCGCAGATACGCAGTATTTT

v_gene: TRBV7-2
d_gene: .
j_gene: TRBJ2-3
abundance: .
CDR3aa: CASSHRRDPRSDTQYF
CDR3nt: TGTGCCAGCAGCCATCGCCGGGACCCTAGATCCGATACGCAGTATTTT

v_gene: TRBV29-1
d_gene: .
j_gene: TRBJ2-3
abundance: .
CDR3aa: CSAIKATDTQYF
CDR3nt: TGCAGCGCTATAAAAGCCACAGATACGCAGTATTTT

v_gene: TRBV4-2
d_gene: TRBD2
j_gene: TRBJ2-7
abundance: many
CDR3aa: CASSGQRGTYEQYF
CDR3nt: TGTGCCAGCAGCGGGCAGCGGGGAACTTACGAGCAGTACTTC